This T cell receptor (beta chain) came from a study of identical twins' blood T cells. On this clonotype: The antigen remains undetermined. An end of the junction differs from the germline gene, which may be a read error.

This CDR3 region has 13 residues. Germline CDR1 SGDLS, CDR2 YYNGEE. Six healthy women, forming three identical twin pairs, donated samples. All three twin pairs grew up together with likely shared infections and vaccines. One entry per CDR3 protein, called by TCRdb with MiXCR from the 5' RACE reads. The sample holds hundreds of thousands of distinct CDR3 sequences; roughly 31% are singletons and the top ten take about 6%. Study-wide results and caveats: Shared CDR3 clonotype counts between two donors mainly tracked the product of their cloneset sizes, twins included. Each donor's most abundant TCRbeta clonotypes shared more CDR3 sequences with her twin than unrelated donors.

This receptor was identified in a woman aged 18 to 50 in good health. The V gene is TRBV9, the J gene TRBJ1-1; tentative D call: TRBD1 (5 bases). Sequenced: PBMCs. The CDR3 sequence: CAGSTQGNTEAFF. CDR3 sequence (DNA): TGTGCCGGCAGCACGCAGGGAAACACTGAAGCTTTCTTT. The variable domain in full, completed from reference TRBV9 and TRBJ1-1, reads DSGVTQTPKHLITATGQRVTLRCSPRSGDLSVYWYQQSLDQGLQFLIQYYNGEERAKGNILERFSAQQFPDLHSELNLSSLELGDSALYFCAGSTQGNTEAFFGQGTRLTVV.